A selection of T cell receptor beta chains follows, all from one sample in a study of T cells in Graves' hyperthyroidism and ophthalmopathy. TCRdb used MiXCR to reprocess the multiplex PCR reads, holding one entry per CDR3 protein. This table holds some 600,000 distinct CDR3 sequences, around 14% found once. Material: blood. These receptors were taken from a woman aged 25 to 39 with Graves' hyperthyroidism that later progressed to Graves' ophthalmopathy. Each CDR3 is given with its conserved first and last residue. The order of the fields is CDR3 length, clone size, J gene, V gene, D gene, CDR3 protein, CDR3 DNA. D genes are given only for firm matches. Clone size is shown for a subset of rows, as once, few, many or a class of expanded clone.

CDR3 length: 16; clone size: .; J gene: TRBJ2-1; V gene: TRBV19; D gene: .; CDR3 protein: CASSKSLPLASDEQFF; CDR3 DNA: TGTGCCAGTAGTAAGAGTCTGCCCCTAGCGAGCGATGAGCAGTTCTTC
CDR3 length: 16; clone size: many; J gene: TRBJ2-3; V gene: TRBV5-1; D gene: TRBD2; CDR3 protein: CASSLGRVAGPDTQYF; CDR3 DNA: TGCGCCAGCAGCTTGGGACGGGTAGCGGGACCGGATACGCAGTATTTT
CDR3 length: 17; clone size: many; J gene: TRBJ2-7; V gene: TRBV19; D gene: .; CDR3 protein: CASSSIISGAGTYEQYF; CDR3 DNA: TGTGCCAGTAGTAGTATCATAAGTGGAGCAGGGACCTACGAGCAGTACTTC
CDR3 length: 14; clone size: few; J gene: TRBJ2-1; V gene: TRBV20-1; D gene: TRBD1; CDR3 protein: CSARGTGVYNEQFF; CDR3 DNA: TGCAGTGCTAGAGGGACAGGGGTTTACAATGAGCAGTTCTTC
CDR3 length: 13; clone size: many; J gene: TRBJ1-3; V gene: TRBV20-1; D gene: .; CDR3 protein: CSAPGVSGNTIYF; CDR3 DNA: TGCAGTGCTCCAGGGGTTTCTGGAAACACCATATATTTT
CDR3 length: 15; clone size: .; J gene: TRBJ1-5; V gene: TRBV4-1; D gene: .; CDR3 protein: CASSPYGLLNQPQHF; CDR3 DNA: TGCGCCAGCAGCCCCTATGGGCTCCTCAATCAGCCCCAGCATTTT
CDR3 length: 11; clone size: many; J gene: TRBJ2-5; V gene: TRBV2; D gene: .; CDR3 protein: CASSDWETQYF; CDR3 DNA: TGTGCCAGCAGCGACTGGGAGACCCAGTACTTC
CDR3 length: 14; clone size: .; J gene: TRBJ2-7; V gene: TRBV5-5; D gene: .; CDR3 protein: CASSWSRYFNEQYF; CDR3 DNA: TGTGCCAGCAGCTGGTCGAGGTATTTCAACGAGCAGTACTTC
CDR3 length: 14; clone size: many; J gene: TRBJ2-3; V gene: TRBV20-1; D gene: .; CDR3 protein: CSARDPVLTDTQYF; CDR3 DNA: TGCAGTGCTAGAGATCCCGTCTTAACAGATACGCAGTATTTT
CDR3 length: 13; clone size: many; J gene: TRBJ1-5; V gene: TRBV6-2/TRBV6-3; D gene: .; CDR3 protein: CASRIDSNQPQHF; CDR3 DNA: TGTGCCAGCCGGATTGATAGCAATCAGCCCCAGCATTTT
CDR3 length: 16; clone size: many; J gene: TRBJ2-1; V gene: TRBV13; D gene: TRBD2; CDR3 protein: CASSLGTSGTYNEQFF; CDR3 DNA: TGTGCCAGCAGCTTAGGGACTAGCGGAACCTACAATGAGCAGTTCTTC
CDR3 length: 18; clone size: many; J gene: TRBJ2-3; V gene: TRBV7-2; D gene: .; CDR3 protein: CASSLAYPGFGVADTQYF; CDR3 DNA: TGTGCCAGCAGCTTAGCATATCCGGGTTTTGGCGTCGCAGATACGCAGTATTTT
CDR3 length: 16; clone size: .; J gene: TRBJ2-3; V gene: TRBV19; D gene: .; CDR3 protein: CASSIGSGSSTDTQYF; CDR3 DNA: TGTGCCAGTAGTATAGGGAGCGGTTCTAGCACAGATACGCAGTATTTT
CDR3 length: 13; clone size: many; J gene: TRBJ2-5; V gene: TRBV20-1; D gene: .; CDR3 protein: CSANRGQEETQYF; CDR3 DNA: TGCAGTGCTAATCGTGGCCAGGAAGAGACCCAGTACTTC
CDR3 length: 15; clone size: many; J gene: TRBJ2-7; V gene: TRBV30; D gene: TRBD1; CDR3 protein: CACRDRALKGYEQYF; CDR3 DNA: TGTGCCTGCCGGGACAGGGCATTGAAGGGCTACGAGCAGTACTTC
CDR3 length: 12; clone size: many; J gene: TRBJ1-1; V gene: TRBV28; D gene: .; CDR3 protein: CASSFLWSEAFF; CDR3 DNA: TGTGCCAGCAGTTTTTTATGGTCTGAAGCTTTCTTT
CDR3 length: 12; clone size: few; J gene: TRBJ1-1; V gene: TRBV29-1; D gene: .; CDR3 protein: CSVGRLNTEAFF; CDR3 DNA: TGCAGCGTGGGCAGACTGAACACTGAAGCTTTCTTT
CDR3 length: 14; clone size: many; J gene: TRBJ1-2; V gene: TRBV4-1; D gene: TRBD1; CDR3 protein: CASSQETGPYGYTF; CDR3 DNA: TGCGCCAGCAGCCAAGAGACAGGGCCCTATGGCTACACCTTC
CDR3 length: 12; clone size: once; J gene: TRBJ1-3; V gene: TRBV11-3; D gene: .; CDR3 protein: CASSDGRNTIYF; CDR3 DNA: TGTGCCAGCAGCGATGGACGAAACACCATATATTTT
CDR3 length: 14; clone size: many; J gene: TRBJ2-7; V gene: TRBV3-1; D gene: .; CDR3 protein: CASSQEQPIYEQYF; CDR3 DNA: TGTGCCAGCAGCCAAGAACAACCCATCTACGAGCAGTACTTC
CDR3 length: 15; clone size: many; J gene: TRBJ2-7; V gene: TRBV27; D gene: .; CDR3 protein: CASSSFWDPTYEQYF; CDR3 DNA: TGTGCCAGCAGTTCTTTCTGGGATCCTACCTACGAGCAGTACTTC
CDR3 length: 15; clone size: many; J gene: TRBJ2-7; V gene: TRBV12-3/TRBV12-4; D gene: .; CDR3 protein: CASSLVGRASYEQYF; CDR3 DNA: TGTGCCAGCAGTTTAGTCGGACGGGCCTCCTACGAGCAGTACTTC
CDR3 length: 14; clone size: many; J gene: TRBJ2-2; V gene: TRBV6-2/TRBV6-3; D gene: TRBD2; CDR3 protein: CASSWTSGLGELFF; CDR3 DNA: TGTGCCAGCAGTTGGACTAGCGGGCTCGGGGAGCTGTTTTTT
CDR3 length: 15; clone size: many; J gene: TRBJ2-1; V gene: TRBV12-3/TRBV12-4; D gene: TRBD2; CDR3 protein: CASRQGLAGVNEQFF; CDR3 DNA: TGTGCCAGCAGACAGGGGCTAGCGGGAGTCAATGAGCAGTTCTTC
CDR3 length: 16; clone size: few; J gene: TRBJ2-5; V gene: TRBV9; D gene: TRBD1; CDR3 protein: CASSVSRDRYQETQYF; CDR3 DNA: TGTGCCAGCAGCGTAAGTAGGGACAGGTACCAAGAGACCCAGTACTTC
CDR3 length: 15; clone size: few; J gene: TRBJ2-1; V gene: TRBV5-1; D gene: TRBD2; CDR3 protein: CASRTSAGGSDEQFF; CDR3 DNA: TGCGCCAGCAGAACATCGGCGGGGGGAAGCGATGAGCAGTTCTTC
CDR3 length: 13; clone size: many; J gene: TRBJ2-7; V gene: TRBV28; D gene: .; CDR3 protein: CASRQAGGDEQYF; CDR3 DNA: TGTGCCAGCAGGCAGGCAGGGGGGGACGAGCAGTACTTC
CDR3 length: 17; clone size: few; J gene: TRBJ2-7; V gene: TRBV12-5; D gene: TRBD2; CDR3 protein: CASGFLPGLATPYEQYF; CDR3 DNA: TGTGCTAGTGGTTTCCTACCCGGACTAGCGACCCCCTACGAGCAGTACTTC
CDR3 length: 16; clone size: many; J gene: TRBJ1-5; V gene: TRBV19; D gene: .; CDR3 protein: CASSIDPGHSNQPQHF; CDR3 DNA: TGTGCCAGTAGTATAGATCCTGGACACAGTAATCAGCCCCAGCATTTT
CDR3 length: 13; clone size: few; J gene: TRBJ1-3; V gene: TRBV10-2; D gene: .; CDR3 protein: CASSGLLGNTIYF; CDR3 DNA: TGCGCCAGCAGTGGCCTCCTTGGAAACACCATATATTTT
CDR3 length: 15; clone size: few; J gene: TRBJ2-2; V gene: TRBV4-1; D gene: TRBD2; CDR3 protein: CASRTSGTFTGELFF; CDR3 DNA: TGCGCCAGCAGAACTAGCGGGACGTTCACCGGGGAGCTGTTTTTT
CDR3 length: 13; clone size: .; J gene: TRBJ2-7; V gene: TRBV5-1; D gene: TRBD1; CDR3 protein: CASSFRGGHEQYF; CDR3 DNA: TGCGCCAGCAGCTTCAGAGGGGGCCACGAGCAGTACTTC
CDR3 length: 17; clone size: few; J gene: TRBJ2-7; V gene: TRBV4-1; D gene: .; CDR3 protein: CASSQVGGRVSSYEQYF; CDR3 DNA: TGCGCCAGCAGCCAAGTGGGCGGCAGGGTGTCGTCCTACGAGCAGTACTTC
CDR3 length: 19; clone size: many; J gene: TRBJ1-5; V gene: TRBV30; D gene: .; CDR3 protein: CAWSVLVVWVSHSNQPQHF; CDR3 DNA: TGTGCCTGGAGTGTACTGGTGGTTTGGGTATCCCATAGCAATCAGCCCCAGCATTTT
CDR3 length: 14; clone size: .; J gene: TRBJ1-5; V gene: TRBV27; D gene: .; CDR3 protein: CASSSGQINQPQHF; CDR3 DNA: TGTGCCAGCAGTTCCGGACAAATCAATCAGCCCCAGCATTTT
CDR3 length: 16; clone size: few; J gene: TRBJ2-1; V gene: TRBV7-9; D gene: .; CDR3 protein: CASSFNIVRGQNGQFF; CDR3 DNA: TGTGCCAGCAGCTTCAATATAGTGAGGGGCCAAAATGGGCAGTTCTTC
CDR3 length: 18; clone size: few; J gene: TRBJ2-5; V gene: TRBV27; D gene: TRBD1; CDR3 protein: CASSLSDPGTALGETQYF; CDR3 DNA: TGTGCCAGCAGTTTATCCGACCCCGGGACAGCTCTGGGAGAGACCCAGTACTTC
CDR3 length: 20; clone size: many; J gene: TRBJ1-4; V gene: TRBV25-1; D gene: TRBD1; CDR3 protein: CASSRGGVRKKGATNEKLFF; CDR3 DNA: TGTGCCAGCAGTAGAGGGGGCGTGAGAAAGAAGGGTGCAACTAATGAAAAACTGTTTTTT
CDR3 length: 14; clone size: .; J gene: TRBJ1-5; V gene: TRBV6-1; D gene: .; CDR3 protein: CATLRDFSNQPQHF; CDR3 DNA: TGTGCCACCCTCCGGGACTTCTCTAATCAGCCCCAGCATTTT
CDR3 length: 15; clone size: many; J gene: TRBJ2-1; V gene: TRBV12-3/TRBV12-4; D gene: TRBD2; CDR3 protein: CASTLAGEAGNEQFF; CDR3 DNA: TGTGCCAGCACTTTAGCGGGAGAAGCTGGCAATGAGCAGTTCTTC